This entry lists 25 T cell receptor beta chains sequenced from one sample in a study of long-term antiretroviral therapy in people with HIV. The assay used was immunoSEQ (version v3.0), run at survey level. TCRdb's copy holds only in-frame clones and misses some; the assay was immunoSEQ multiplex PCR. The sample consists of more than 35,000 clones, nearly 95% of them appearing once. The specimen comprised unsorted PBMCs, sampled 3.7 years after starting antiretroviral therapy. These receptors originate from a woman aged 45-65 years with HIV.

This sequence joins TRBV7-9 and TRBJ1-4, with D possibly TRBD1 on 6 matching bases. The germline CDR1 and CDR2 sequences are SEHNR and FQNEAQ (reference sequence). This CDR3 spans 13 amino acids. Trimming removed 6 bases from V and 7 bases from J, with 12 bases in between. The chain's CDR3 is CASRHRDSEKLFF. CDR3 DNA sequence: TGTGCCAGCAGACACAGGGATTCTGAAAAACTGTTTTTT.

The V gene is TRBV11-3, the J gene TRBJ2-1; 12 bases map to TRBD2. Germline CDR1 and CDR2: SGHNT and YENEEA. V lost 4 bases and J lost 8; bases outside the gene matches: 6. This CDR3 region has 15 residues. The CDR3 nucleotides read TGTGCCAGCAGCTCGGCTAGCGGGGGGGCCCATGAGCAGTTCTTC. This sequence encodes CASSSASGGAHEQFF.

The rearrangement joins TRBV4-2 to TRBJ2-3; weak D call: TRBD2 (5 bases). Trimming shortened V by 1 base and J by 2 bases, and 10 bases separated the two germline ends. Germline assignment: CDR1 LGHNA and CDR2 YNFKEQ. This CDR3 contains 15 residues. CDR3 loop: CASSQVTSSTDTQYF. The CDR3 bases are TGTGCCAGCAGCCAAGTCACTAGTTCCACAGATACGCAGTATTTT.

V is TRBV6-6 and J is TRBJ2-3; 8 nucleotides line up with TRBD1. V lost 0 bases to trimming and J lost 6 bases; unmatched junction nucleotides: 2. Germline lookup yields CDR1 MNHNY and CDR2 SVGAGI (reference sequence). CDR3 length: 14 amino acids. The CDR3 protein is CASSYSRQGDTQYF. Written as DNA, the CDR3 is TGTGCCAGCAGTTACTCGAGACAGGGGGATACGCAGTATTTT.

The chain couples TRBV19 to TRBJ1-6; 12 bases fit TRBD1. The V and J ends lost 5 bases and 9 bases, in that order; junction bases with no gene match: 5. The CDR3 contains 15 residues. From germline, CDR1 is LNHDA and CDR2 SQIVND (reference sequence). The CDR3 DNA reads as TGTGCCAGTAGTGCCGGGGGACAGGGGGCTTCACCCCTCCACTTT. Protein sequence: CASSAGGQGASPLHF.

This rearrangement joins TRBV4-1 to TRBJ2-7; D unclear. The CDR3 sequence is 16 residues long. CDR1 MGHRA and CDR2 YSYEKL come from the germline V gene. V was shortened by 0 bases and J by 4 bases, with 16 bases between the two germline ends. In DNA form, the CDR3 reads TGCGCCAGCAGCCAAGAATCCCCTCCCAGGCCTTACGAGCAGTACTTC. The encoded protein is CASSQESPPRPYEQYF.

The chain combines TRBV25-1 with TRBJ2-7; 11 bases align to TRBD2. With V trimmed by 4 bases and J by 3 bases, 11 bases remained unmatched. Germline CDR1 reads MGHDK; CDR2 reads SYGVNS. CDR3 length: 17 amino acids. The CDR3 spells CASSVLGLAGGGYEQYF. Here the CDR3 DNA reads TGTGCCAGCAGTGTCCTGGGGCTAGCGGGGGGCGGCTACGAGCAGTACTTC.

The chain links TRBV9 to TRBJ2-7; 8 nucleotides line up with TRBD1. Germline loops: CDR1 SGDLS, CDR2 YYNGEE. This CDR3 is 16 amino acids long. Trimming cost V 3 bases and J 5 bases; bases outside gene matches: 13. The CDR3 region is CASSGDRPGGSDEQYF. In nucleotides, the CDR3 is TGTGCCAGCAGCGGCGACAGACCAGGGGGCAGCGACGAGCAGTACTTC.

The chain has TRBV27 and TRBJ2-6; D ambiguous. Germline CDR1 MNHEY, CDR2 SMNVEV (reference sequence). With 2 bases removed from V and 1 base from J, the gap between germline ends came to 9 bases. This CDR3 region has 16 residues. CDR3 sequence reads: CASSLVWRSGANVLTF. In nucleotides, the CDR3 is TGTGCCAGCAGTTTAGTCTGGCGATCTGGGGCCAACGTCCTGACTTTC.

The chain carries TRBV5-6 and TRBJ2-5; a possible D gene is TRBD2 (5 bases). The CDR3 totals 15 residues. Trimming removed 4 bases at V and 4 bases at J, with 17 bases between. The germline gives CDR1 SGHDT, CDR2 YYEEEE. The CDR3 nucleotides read TGTGCCAGCAGCCCTACCGAGAGGGTTCTAGAGACCCAGTACTTC. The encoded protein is CASSPTERVLETQYF.

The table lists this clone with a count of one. The CDR3 region has the DNA TGTGCCAGCAGCACGGAGGGGGGGGTTGAAGCTTTCTTT. This sequence encodes CASSTEGGVEAFF. The chain recombines TRBV11-2 with TRBJ1-1; tentatively, D is TRBD1 (6 bases). Germline loops: CDR1 SGHAT, CDR2 FQNNGV. This CDR3 region has 13 residues. V gave up 5 bases and J gave up 7 bases, with 14 bases separating them.

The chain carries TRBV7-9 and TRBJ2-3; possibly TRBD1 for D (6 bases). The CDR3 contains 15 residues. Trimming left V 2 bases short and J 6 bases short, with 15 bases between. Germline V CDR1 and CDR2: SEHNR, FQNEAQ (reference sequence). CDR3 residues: CASSLFAGDTDTQYF. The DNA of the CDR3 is TGTGCCAGCAGCTTATTCGCAGGGGATACCGATACGCAGTATTTT.

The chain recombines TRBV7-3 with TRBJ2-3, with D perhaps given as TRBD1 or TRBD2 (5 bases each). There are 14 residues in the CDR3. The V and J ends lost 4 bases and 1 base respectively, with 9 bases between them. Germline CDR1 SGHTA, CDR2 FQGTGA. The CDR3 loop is CASSSGTGTDTQYF. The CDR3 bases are TGTGCCAGCAGCTCAGGGACGGGCACAGATACGCAGTATTTT.

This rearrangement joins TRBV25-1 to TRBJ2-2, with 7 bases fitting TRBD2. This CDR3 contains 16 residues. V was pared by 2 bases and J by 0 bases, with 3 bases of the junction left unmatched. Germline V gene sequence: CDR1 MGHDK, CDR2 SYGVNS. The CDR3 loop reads CASSERAGPNTGELFF. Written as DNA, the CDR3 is TGTGCCAGCAGTGAAAGAGCGGGGCCGAACACCGGGGAGCTGTTTTTT.

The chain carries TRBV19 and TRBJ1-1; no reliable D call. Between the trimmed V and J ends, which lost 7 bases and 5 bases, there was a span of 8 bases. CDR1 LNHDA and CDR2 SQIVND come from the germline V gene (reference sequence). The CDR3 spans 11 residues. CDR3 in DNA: TGTGCCAGTACCCTCTATACTGAAGCTTTCTTT. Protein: CASTLYTEAFF.

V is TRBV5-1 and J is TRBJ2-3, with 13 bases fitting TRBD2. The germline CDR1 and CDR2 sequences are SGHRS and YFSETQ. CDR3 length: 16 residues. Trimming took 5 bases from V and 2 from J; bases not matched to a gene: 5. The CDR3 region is CASRQGLAGATDTQYF. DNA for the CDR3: TGCGCCAGCAGACAAGGACTAGCGGGGGCCACAGATACGCAGTATTTT.

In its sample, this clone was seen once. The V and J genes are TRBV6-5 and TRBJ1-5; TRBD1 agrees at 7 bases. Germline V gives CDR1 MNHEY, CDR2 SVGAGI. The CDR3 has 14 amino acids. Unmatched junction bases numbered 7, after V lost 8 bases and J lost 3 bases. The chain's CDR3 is CASRLGQANQPQHF. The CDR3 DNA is TGTGCCAGCCGCCTAGGACAGGCCAATCAGCCCCAGCATTTT.

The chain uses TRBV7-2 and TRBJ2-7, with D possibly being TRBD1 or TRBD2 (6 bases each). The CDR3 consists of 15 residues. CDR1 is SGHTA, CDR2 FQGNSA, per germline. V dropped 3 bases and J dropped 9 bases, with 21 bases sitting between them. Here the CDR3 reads CASSLDSRQGTPQYF. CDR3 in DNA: TGTGCCAGCAGCTTGGACAGTCGACAAGGGACTCCGCAGTACTTC.

CDR3 region: CASRIGQPLANYGYTF. The CDR3 nucleotides read TGTGCCAGCAGAATTGGGCAGCCCTTAGCTAACTATGGCTACACCTTC. The rearrangement joins TRBV27 to TRBJ1-2; D remains ambiguous. Germline V gene lookup returns CDR1 MNHEY and CDR2 SMNVEV (reference sequence). The V and J ends lost 6 bases and 0 bases respectively, with 17 bases between them. The CDR3 extends over 16 amino acids.

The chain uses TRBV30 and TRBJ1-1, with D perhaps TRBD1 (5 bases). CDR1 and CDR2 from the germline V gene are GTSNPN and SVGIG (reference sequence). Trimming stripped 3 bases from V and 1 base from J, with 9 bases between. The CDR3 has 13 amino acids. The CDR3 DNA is TGTGCCTGGAGCCACGGGACGAACACTGAAGCTTTCTTT. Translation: CAWSHGTNTEAFF.

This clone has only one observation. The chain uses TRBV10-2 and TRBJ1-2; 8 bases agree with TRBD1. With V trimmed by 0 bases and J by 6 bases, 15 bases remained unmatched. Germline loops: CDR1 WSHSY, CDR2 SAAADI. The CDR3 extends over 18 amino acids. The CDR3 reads CASSESWDRLGLENGYTF. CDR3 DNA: TGCGCCAGCAGTGAGTCTTGGGACAGGTTAGGTTTGGAAAATGGCTACACCTTC.

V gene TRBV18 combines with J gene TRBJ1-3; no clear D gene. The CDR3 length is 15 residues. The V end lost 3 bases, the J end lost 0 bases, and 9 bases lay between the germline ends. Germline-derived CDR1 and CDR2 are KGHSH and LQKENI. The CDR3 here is CASSPEPDSGNTIYF. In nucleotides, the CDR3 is TGTGCCAGCTCACCCGAGCCTGACTCTGGAAACACCATATATTTT.

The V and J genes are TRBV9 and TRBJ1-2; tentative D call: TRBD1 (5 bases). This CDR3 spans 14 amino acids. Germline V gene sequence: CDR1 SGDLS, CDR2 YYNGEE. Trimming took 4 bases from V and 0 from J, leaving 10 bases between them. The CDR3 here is CASSRDPANYGYTF. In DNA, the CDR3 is TGTGCCAGCAGCCGGGACCCAGCTAACTATGGCTACACCTTC.

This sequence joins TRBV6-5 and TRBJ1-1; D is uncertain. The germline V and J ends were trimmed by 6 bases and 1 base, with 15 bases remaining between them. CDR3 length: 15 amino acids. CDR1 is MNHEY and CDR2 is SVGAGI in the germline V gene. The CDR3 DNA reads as TGTGCCAGCAGCATCGGGGTGACGGGGAACACTGAAGCTTTCTTT. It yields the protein CASSIGVTGNTEAFF.

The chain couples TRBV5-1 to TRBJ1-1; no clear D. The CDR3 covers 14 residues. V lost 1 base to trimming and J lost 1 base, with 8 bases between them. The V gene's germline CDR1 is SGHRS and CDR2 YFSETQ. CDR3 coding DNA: TGCGCCAGCAGCTTGTTGGGCGGGAACACTGAAGCTTTCTTT. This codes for CASSLLGGNTEAFF.